The 16 T cell receptor beta chains in this list originate from one sample, sequenced in a study of spatial heterogeneity in lung cancer. Time point here: sample taken at primary tumor resection. Without sorting, whole RNA was sequenced from tumor, nontumor lung or frozen PBMC. TCRdb analysed the 5' RACE reads with MiXCR anew, one entry per CDR3 protein. The top ten hold about 57% of the sample, which has about 44,000 distinct CDR3 sequences, around 15% seen once. Sequences were derived from PBMCs, sampled at surgery. These TCRs come from a male donor with early-stage non-small cell lung cancer.

This sequence joins TRBV9 and TRBJ2-5; no definite D call. Germline loops: CDR1 SGDLS, CDR2 YYNGEE. CDR3 size: 11 residues. The V end was cut by 2 bases, the J end by 5 bases, with 4 bases between. CDR3 in amino acids: CASSVEETQYF. DNA for the CDR3: TGTGCCAGCAGCGTTGAGGAGACCCAGTACTTC.

In the case of this clonotype: A junction end diverges from the germline sequence, so it may reflect a read error. The CDR3 here is CASSLDRSGAYVLTF. The CDR3 coding sequence is TGTGCCAGCAGTCTCGACAGATCTGGGGCCTACGTCCTGACTTTC. The rearrangement links TRBV2 to TRBJ2-6, with D perhaps matching TRBD1 (5 bases). CDR1 SNHLY and CDR2 FYNNEI come from the germline V gene. The CDR3 covers 15 residues.

The gene calls are TRBV7-2 and TRBJ1-5; TRBD1 aligns across 9 bases. Germline values: CDR1 SGHTA, CDR2 FQGNSA. Germline trimming cut 5 bases from V and 7 bases from J; bases unmatched to any gene: 12. The CDR3 spans 16 residues. The chain's CDR3 is CASSRAGTGGGQPQHF. DNA of the CDR3: TGTGCCAGCAGCCGAGCGGGCACAGGGGGCGGGCAGCCCCAGCATTTT.

This clonotype came up many times. The V call is TRBV20-1, the J call TRBJ2-2; 7 positions agree with TRBD2. CDR3 length: 15 residues. CDR1 and CDR2 (germline): DFQATT, SNEGSKA (reference sequence). With V trimmed by 3 bases and J by 0 bases, 4 bases remained unmatched. CDR3 sequence (DNA): TGCAGTGCTAGGGCCGGGAGGTCGAACACCGGGGAGCTGTTTTTT. Encoded protein: CSARAGRSNTGELFF.

This clonotype was counted a few times. The CDR3 bases are TGTGCCTGGAGTGTACTAAAGCGGAGCTCCTACGAGCAGTACTTC. This sequence encodes CAWSVLKRSSYEQYF. This sequence joins TRBV30 and TRBJ2-7, with D possibly matching TRBD2 (5 bases). V was trimmed by 0 bases and J by 0 bases, leaving 12 bases between them. Per the germline V gene, CDR1 is GTSNPN and CDR2 is SVGIG (reference sequence). CDR3 length equals 15 residues.

The CDR3 protein is CASSYSGGYYEQYF. The DNA of the CDR3 is TGTGCCAGCAGTTACTCCGGCGGGTACTACGAGCAGTACTTC. The V gene is TRBV6-2 or TRBV6-3, the J gene TRBJ2-7; D perhaps matches TRBD2 (5 bases). V shed 0 bases and J shed 3 bases, with 9 bases lying between them. This CDR3 spans 14 amino acids. Looked up from germline, CDR1 is MNHEY and CDR2 is SVGEGT.

This clonotype was seen a handful of times. The chain recombines TRBV6-2 or TRBV6-3 with TRBJ1-4, with D possibly being TRBD1 (5 bases). The CDR3 is 15 amino acids. Germline-derived CDR1 and CDR2 are MNHEY and SVGEGT. Trimming left V 7 bases short and J 6 bases short, with 18 bases between. As DNA, the CDR3 is TGTGCCAGCAAGCGATCCGGGACTGCGGATGAAAAACTGTTTTTT. This gives the protein CASKRSGTADEKLFF.

This clonotype has ten or more counts. The chain joins TRBV25-1 to TRBJ1-2, with TRBD1 matching 7 bases. The CDR3 is 14 amino acids. J lost 3 bases, V lost 4 bases, and 5 bases had no gene match. In germline, CDR1 is MGHDK, CDR2 SYGVNS. CDR3 residues: CASSVTGDHYGYTF. In DNA, the CDR3 is TGTGCCAGCAGTGTAACAGGGGATCACTATGGCTACACCTTC.

This clonotype was observed a handful of times. This chain joins TRBV11-1 and TRBJ2-7, with D unclear. V lost 5 bases, J lost 6 bases, and 11 bases lay in between. Germline CDR1 and CDR2: SGHAT and FQDESV (reference sequence). The CDR3 sequence is 12 residues long. The CDR3 reads CASSPLPGEQYF. CDR3 sequence (DNA): TGTGCCAGCAGCCCCCTACCTGGCGAGCAGTACTTC. Variable domain in full (rest from reference TRBV11-1 and TRBJ2-7): EAEVAQSPRYKITEKSQAVAFWCDPISGHATLYWYRQILGQGPELLVQFQDESVVDDSQLPKDRFSAERLKGVDSTLKIQPAELGDSAMYLCASSPLPGEQYFGPGTRLTVT.

The chain is built from TRBV12-3 or TRBV12-4 and TRBJ1-4; possibly TRBD1 for D (5 bases). The CDR3 is 13 amino acids. The germline V and J ends were trimmed by 7 bases and 10 bases, with 16 bases remaining between them. In nucleotides, the CDR3 is TGTGCCAGCACACCGGGACCTATGGGAAAACTGTTTTTT. Its protein product is CASTPGPMGKLFF.

This sequence joins TRBV20-1 and TRBJ2-2; 9 bases fit TRBD1. In germline, CDR1 is DFQATT, CDR2 SNEGSKA (reference sequence). This CDR3 is built from 14 residues. V trimming: 6 bases; J trimming: 9 bases; junction bases outside the gene matches: 11. The CDR3, as DNA: TGCAGTGCAGAGGGACAGGGAACATCGCGGGAGCTGTTTTTT. It specifies CSAEGQGTSRELFF.

There are a few counts of this clonotype. V gene TRBV3-1 combines with J gene TRBJ2-4; either TRBD1 or TRBD2 may fit D (5 bases each). Germline loops: CDR1 LGHDT, CDR2 YNNKEL (reference sequence). The V and J ends lost 1 base and 8 bases respectively, with 12 bases between them. The CDR3 runs to 14 residues. CDR3 residues: CASSQVRGADIQYF. The CDR3 nucleotides read TGTGCCAGCAGCCAAGTTAGAGGGGCTGACATTCAGTACTTC.

The chain links TRBV10-3 to TRBJ2-5, with TRBD1 matching over 7 bases. V lost 0 bases and J lost 3; bases outside the gene matches: 7. Per the germline V gene, CDR1 is ENHRY and CDR2 is SYGVKD. The CDR3 loop spans 16 amino acids. CDR3 in amino acids: CAISESFATGKETQYF. The CDR3 bases are TGTGCCATCAGTGAGTCTTTTGCGACAGGGAAAGAGACCCAGTACTTC.

This clonotype appeared many times. CDR3 bases: TGTGCCAGCAGCTCCACGACTAGCTACTCCTACAATGAGCAGTTCTTC. Residues: CASSSTTSYSYNEQFF. The chain couples TRBV7-8 to TRBJ2-1, with 7 bases matching TRBD2. The CDR3 spans 16 residues. V shed 4 bases, J shed 0 bases, and the junction held 6 bases outside the gene matches. Germline CDR1 reads SGHVS; CDR2 reads FQNEAQ.

This clonotype turned up a few times. The chain joins TRBV30 to TRBJ1-1; D not certain. The CDR3 loop spans 13 amino acids. With 0 bases removed from V and 1 base from J, the gap between germline ends came to 6 bases. In germline, CDR1 is GTSNPN, CDR2 SVGIG (reference sequence). DNA of the CDR3: TGTGCCTGGAGTGTACTATCGAACACTGAAGCTTTCTTT. Encoded protein: CAWSVLSNTEAFF.

This clonotype was seen a handful of times. The chain links TRBV20-1 to TRBJ2-2, with TRBD1 matching 10 bases. The V segment lost 0 bases and the J segment 1 base; nucleotides outside the gene matches: 2. The CDR3 is made up of 16 amino acids. Germline CDR1 DFQATT, CDR2 SNEGSKA (reference sequence). CDR3 sequence: CSARERTGGNTGELFF. The CDR3 region has the DNA TGCAGTGCTAGAGAGAGGACAGGGGGGAACACCGGGGAGCTGTTTTTT.